This TCR beta chain was identified in a study of blood T cell repertoires in COVID-19. Turning to the study itself: Sources were T cells, B-cell-depleted T cells, or PBMCs; the material itself was cDNA or gDNA.

The table came from immunoSEQ multiplex PCR; TCRdb's copy has only in-frame clones and leaves some out. The table includes around 300,000 clones, 86% detected once. This CDR3 contains 16 residues. The V gene end was trimmed by 0 bases and the J gene end by 7 bases; junction bases not matched to a gene: 9. Looked up from germline, CDR1 is SGHVS and CDR2 is FQNEAQ. The sample was PBMCs or T cells enriched from blood (not recorded which). J is TRBJ1-5 and V is TRBV7-8, with 7 bases lining up with TRBD1. This receptor was taken from a woman aged 18-29 years who had recovered from COVID-19. The CDR3 coding sequence is TGTGCCAGCAGCTTAGCAAGGACAGGCGCGGGGCAGCCCCAGCATTTT. It is translated as CASSLARTGAGQPQHF.